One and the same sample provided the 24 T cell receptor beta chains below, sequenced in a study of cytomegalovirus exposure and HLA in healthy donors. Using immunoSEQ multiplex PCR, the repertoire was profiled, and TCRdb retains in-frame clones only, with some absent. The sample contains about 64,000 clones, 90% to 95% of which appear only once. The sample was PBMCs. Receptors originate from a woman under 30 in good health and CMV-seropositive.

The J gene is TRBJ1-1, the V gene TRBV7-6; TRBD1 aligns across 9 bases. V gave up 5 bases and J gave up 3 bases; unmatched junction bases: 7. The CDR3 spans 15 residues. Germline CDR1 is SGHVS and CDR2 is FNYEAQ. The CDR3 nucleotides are TGTGCCAGCAGCCTAACAGGGGGCGGAGACACTGAAGCTTTCTTT. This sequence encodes CASSLTGGGDTEAFF. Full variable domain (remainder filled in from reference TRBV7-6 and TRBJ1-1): GAGVSQSPRYKVTKRGQDVALRCDPISGHVSLYWYRQALGQGPEFLTYFNYEAQQDKSGLPNDRFSAERPEGSISTLTIQRTEQRDSAMYRCASSLTGGGDTEAFFGQGTRLTVV.

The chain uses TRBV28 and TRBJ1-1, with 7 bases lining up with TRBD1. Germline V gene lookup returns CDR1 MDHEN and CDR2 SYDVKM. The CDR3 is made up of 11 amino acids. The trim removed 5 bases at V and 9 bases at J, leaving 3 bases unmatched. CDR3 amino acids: CASSRGQKAFF. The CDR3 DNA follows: TGTGCCAGCAGTCGGGGACAGAAAGCTTTCTTT.

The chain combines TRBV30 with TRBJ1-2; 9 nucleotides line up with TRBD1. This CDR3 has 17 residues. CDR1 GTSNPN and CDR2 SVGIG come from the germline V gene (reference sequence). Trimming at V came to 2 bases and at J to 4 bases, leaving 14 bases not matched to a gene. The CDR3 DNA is TGTGCCTGGAGTACTGGGACAGGGAGCTACACGGGCTATGGCTACACCTTC. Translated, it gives CAWSTGTGSYTGYGYTF.

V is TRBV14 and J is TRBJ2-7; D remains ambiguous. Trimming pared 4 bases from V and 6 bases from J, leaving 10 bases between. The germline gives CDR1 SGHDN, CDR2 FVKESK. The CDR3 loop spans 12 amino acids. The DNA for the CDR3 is TGTGCCAGCAGCCCCCGTTTGTCCGAGCAGTACTTC. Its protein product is CASSPRLSEQYF.

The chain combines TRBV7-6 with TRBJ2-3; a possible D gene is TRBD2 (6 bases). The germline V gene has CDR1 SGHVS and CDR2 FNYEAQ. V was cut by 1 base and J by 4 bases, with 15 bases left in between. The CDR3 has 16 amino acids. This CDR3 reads CASSLVVGGTADTQYF. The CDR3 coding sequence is TGTGCCAGCAGCTTAGTTGTCGGGGGAACTGCAGATACGCAGTATTTT.

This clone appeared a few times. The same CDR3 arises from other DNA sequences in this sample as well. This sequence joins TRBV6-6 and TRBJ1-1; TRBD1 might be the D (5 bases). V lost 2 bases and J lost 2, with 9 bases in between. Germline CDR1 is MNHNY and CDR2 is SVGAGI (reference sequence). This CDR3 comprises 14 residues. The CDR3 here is CASSYGQGNTEAFF. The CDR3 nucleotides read TGTGCCAGCAGTTACGGGCAGGGTAACACTGAAGCTTTCTTT.

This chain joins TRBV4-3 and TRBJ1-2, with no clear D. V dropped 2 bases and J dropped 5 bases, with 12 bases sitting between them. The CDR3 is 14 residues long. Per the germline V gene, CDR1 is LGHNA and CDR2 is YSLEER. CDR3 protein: CASSQHEFEYGYTF. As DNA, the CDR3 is TGCGCCAGCAGCCAACACGAGTTTGAGTATGGCTACACCTTC.

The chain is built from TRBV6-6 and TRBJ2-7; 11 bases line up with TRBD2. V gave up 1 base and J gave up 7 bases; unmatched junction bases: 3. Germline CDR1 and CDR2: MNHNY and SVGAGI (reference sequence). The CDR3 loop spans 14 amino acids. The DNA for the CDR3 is TGTGCCAGCAGTTACTACGGGACTAGCGGAGAGCAGTACTTC. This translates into CASSYYGTSGEQYF.

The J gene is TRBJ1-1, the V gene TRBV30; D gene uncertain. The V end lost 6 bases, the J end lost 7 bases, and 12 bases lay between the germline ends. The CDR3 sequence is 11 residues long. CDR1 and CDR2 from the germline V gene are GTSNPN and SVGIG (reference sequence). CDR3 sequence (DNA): TGTGCCTGCTCGGGAAGTTATGAAGCTTTCTTT. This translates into CACSGSYEAFF.

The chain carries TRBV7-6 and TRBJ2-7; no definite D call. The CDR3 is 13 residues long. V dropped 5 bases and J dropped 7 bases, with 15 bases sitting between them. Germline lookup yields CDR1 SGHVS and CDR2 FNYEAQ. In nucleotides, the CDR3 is TGTGCCAGCAGCCCCCTGAGGTCCGGGGAGCAGTACTTC. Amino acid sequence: CASSPLRSGEQYF.

This chain's CDR3 is CASMGGGNYEQYF. In DNA, the CDR3 is TGTGCCAGCATGGGCGGGGGAAACTACGAGCAGTACTTC. The V call is TRBV13, the J call TRBJ2-7, with 7 bases fitting TRBD2. The CDR3 runs to 13 residues. Germline trimming cut 7 bases from V and 3 bases from J; bases unmatched to any gene: 6. The germline V gene has CDR1 PRHDT and CDR2 FYEKMQ (reference sequence).

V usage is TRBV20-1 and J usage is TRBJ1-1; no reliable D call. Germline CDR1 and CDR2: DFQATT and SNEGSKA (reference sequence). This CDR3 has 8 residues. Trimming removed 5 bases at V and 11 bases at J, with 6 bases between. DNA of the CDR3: TGCAGTGCTCCGGGGGCTTTCTTT. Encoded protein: CSAPGAFF.

The CDR3 DNA sequence: TGCGCCAGCAGCCACCAGAACACTGAAGCTTTCTTT. Its translation: CASSHQNTEAFF. The chain is built from TRBV4-1 and TRBJ1-1; D gene uncertain. The germline V gene has CDR1 MGHRA and CDR2 YSYEKL. The CDR3 spans 12 residues. V lost 3 bases and J lost 1, with 3 bases in between.

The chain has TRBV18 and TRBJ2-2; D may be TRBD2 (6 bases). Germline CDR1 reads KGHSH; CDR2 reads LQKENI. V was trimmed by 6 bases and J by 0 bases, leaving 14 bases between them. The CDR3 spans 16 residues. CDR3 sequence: CASSWTGTPNTGELFF. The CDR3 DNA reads TGTGCCAGCTCCTGGACCGGGACTCCGAACACCGGGGAGCTGTTTTTT.

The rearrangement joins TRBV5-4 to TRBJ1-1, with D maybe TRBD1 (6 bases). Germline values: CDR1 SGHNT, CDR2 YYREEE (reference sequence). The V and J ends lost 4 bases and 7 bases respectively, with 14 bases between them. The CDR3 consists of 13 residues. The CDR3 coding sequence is TGTGCCAGCAGCAGGACAGAAGGCTTTGAAGCTTTCTTT. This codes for CASSRTEGFEAFF.

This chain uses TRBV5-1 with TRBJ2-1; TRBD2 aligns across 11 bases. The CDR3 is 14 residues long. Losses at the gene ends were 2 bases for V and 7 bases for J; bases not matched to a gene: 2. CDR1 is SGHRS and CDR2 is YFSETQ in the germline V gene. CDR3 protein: CASSLLAGVNEQFF. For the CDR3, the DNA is TGCGCCAGCAGCTTACTAGCGGGAGTGAATGAGCAGTTCTTC.

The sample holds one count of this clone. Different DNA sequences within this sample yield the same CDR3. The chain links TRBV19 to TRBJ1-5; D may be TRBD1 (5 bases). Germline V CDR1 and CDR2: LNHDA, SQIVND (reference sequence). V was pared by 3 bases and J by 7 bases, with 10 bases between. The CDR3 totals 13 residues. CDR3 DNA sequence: TGTGCCAGTAGTATTTCAGGGAACCAGCCCCAGCATTTT. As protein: CASSISGNQPQHF.

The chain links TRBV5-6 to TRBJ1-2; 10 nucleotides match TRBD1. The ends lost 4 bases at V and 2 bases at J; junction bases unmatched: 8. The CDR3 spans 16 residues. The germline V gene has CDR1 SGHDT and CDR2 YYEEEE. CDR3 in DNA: TGTGCCAGCAGCACCCCCCGGACAGGGGGGAACTATGGCTACACCTTC. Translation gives CASSTPRTGGNYGYTF.

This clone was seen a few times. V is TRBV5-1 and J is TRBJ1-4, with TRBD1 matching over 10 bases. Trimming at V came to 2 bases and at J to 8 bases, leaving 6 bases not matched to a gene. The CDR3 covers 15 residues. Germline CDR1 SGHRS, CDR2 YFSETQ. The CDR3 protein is CASSLLGTGVEKLFF. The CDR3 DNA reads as TGCGCCAGCAGCTTATTAGGGACAGGGGTAGAAAAACTGTTTTTT.

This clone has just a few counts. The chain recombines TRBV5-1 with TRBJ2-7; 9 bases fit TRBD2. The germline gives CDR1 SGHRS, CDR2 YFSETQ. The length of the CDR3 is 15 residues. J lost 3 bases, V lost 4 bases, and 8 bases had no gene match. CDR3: CASSPRLAAHYEQYF. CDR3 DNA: TGCGCCAGCAGCCCCAGACTAGCGGCCCACTACGAGCAGTACTTC.

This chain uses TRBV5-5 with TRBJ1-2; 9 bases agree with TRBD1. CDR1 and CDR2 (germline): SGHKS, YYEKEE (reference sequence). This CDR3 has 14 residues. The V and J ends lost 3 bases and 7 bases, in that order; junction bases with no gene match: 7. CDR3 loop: CASSWGTGFVGYTF. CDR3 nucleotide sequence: TGTGCCAGCAGCTGGGGGACAGGGTTTGTTGGCTACACCTTC. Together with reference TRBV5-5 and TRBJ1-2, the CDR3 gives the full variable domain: DAGVTQSPTHLIKTRGQQVTLRCSPISGHKSVSWYQQVLGQGPQFIFQYYEKEERGRGNFPDRFSARQFPNYSSELNVNALLLGDSALYLCASSWGTGFVGYTFGSGTRLTVV.

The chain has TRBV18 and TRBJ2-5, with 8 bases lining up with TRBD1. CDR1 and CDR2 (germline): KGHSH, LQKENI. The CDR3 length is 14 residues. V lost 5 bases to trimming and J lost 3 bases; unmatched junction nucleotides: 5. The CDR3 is CASSSDREEETQYF. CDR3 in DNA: TGTGCCAGCTCATCGGACAGGGAGGAAGAGACCCAGTACTTC.

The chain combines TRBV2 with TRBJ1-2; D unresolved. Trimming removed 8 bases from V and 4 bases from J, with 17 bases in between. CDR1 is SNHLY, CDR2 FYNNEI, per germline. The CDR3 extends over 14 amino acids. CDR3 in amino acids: CASWNGRRSYGYTF. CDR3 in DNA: TGTGCCAGCTGGAACGGCCGTAGGAGCTATGGCTACACCTTC.

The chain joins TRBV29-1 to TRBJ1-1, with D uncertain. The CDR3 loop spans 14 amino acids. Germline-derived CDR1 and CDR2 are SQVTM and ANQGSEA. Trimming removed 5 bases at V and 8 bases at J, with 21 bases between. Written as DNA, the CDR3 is TGCAGCGTTACAACCCCCGCGCAGGCTCTGGAAGCTTTCTTT. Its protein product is CSVTTPAQALEAFF.